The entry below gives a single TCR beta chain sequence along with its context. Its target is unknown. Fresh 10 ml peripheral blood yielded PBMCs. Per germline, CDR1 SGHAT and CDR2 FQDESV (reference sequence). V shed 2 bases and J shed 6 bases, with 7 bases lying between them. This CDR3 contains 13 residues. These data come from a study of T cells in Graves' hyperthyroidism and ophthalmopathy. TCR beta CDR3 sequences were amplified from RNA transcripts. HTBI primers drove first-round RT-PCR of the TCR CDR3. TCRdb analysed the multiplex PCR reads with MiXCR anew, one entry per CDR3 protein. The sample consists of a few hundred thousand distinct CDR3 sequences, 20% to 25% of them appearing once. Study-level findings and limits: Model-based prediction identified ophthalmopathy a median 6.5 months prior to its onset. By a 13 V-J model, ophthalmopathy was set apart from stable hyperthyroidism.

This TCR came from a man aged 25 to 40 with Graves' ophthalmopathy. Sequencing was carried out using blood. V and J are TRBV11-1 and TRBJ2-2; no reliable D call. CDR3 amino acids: CASSLSRAGELFF. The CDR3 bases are TGTGCCAGCAGCTTAAGTAGGGCCGGGGAGCTGTTTTTT. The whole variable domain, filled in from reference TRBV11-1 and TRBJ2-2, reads EAEVAQSPRYKITEKSQAVAFWCDPISGHATLYWYRQILGQGPELLVQFQDESVVDDSQLPKDRFSAERLKGVDSTLKIQPAELGDSAMYLCASSLSRAGELFFGEGSRLTVL.